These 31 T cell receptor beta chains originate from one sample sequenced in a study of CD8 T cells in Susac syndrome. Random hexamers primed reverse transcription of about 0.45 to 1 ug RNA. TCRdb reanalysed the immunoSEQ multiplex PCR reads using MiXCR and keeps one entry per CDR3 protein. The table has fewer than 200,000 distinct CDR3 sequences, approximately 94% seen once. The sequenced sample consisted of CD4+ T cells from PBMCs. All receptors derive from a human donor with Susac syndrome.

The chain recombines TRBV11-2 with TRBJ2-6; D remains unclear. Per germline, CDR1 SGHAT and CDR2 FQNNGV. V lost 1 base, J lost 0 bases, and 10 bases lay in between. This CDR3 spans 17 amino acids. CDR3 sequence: CASSLVSLGSGANVLTF. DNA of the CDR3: TGTGCCAGCAGCTTAGTATCCCTTGGCTCTGGGGCCAACGTCCTGACTTTC. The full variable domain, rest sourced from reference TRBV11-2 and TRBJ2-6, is EAGVAQSPRYKIIEKRQSVAFWCNPISGHATLYWYQQILGQGPKLLIQFQNNGVVDDSQLPKDRFSAERLKGVDSTLKIQPAKLEDSAVYLCASSLVSLGSGANVLTFGAGSRLTVL.

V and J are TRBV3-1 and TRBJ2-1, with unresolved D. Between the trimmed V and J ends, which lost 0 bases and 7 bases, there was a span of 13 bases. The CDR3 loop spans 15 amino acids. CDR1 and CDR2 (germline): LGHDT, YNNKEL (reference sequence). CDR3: CASSQDLKGTNEQFF. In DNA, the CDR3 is TGTGCCAGCAGCCAAGATTTGAAGGGAACGAATGAGCAGTTCTTC.

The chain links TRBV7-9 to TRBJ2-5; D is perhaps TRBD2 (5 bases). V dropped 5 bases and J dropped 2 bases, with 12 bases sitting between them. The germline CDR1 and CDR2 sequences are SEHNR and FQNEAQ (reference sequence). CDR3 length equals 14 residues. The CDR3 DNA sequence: TGTGCCAGCAGCCCCTTGACTACGCAAGAGACCCAGTACTTC. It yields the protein CASSPLTTQETQYF.

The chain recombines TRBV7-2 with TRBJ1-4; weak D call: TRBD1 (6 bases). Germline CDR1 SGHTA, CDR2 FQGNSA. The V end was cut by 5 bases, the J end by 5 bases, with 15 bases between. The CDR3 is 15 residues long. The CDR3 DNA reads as TGTGCCAGCAGCGGATGGACAGCGTTCAATGAAAAACTGTTTTTT. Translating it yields CASSGWTAFNEKLFF.

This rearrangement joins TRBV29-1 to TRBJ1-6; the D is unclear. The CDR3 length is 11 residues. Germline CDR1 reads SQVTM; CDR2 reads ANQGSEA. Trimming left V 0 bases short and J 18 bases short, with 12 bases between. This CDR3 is CSVEEEGWPHF. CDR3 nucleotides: TGCAGCGTTGAAGAAGAAGGGTGGCCCCACTTT.

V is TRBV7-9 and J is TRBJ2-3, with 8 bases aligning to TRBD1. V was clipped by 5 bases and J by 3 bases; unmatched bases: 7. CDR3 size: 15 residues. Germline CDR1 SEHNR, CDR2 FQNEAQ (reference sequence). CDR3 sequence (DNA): TGTGCCAGCAGCCCGGACAGGGCGAGGACAGATACGCAGTATTTT. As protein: CASSPDRARTDTQYF.

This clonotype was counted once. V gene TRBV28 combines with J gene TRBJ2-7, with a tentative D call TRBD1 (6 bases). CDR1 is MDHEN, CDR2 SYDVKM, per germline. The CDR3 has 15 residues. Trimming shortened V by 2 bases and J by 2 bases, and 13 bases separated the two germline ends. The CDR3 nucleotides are TGTGCCAGCAGTTTACCCAGGGGAAATACCTACGAGCAGTACTTC. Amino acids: CASSLPRGNTYEQYF.

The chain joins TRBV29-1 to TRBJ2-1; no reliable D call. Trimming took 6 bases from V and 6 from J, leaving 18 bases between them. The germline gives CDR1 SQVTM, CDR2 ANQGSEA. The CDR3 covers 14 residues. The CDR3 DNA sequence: TGCAGCGTGGGCGCTTTGGGGTCCCCCAATGAGCAGTTCTTC. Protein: CSVGALGSPNEQFF.

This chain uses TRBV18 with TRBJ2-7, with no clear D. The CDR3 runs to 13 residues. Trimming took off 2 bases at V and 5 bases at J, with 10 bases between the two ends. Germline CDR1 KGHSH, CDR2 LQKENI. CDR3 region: CASSPAHGDEQYF. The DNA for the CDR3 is TGTGCCAGCTCACCAGCTCATGGGGACGAGCAGTACTTC.

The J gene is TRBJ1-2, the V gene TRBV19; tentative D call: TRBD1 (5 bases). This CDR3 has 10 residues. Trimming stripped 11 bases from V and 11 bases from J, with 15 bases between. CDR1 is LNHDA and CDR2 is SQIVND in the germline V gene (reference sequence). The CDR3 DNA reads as TGTGCCGCGGGGACTCGCGGGTACACCTTC. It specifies CAAGTRGYTF.

CDR3 nucleotide sequence: TGTGCCAGCAGTTTACAGGGACAGGGGAGTTCACCCCTCCACTTT. It encodes CASSLQGQGSSPLHF. The J gene is TRBJ1-6, the V gene TRBV12-3 or TRBV12-4; the match to TRBD1 covers 10 bases. After removal of 2 bases from V and 9 bases from J, the junction contained 4 bases not matched to a gene. The CDR3 runs 15 residues.

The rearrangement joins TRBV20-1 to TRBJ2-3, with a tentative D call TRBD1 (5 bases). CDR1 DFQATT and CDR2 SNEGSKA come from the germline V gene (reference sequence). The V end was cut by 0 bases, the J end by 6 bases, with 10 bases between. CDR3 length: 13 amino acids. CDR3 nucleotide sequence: TGCAGTGCTAGAGATGTAGGGGCCGATACGCAGTATTTT. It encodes CSARDVGADTQYF.

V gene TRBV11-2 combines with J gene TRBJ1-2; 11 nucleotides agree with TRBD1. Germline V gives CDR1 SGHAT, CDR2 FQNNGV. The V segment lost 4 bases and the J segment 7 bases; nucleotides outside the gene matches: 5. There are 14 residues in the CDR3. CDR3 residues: CASSSGTGGVGYTF. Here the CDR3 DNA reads TGTGCCAGCAGCTCTGGGACAGGGGGTGTTGGCTACACCTTC.

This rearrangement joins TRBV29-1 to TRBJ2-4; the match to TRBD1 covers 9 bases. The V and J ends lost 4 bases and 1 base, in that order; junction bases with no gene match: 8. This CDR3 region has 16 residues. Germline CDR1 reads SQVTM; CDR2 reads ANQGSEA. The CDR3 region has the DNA TGCAGCGTTGTCGTGGGACAGGGCGGGGCCAAAAACATTCAGTACTTC. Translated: CSVVVGQGGAKNIQYF.

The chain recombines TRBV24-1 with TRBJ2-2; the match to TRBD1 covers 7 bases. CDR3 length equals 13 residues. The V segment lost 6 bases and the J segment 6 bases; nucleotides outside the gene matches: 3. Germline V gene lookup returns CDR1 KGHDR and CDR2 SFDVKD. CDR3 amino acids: CATSLGGSGELFF. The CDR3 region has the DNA TGTGCCACCAGTTTAGGGGGCTCCGGGGAGCTGTTTTTT.

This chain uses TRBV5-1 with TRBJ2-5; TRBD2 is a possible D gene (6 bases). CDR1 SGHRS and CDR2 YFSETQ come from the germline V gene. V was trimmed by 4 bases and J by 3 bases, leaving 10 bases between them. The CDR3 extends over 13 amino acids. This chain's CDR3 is CASSQGGKETQYF. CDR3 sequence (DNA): TGCGCCAGCAGCCAGGGAGGTAAAGAGACCCAGTACTTC.

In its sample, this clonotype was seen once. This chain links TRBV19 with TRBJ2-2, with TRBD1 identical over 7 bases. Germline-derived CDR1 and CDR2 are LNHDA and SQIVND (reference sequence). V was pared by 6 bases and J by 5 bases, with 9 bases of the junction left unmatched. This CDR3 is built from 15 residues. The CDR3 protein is CASSPGTVRTGELFF. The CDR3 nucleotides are TGTGCCAGTAGCCCCGGGACAGTGAGAACCGGGGAGCTGTTTTTT. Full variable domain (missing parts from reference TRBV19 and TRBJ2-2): DGGITQSPKYLFRKEGQNVTLSCEQNLNHDAMYWYRQDPGQGLRLIYYSQIVNDFQKGDIAEGYSVSREKKESFPLTVTSAQKNPTAFYLCASSPGTVRTGELFFGEGSRLTVL.

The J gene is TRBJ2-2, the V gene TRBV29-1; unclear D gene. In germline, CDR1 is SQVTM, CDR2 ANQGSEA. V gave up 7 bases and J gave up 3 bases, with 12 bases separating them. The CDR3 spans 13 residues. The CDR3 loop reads CSAGRADTGELFF. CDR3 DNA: TGCAGCGCCGGACGGGCTGACACCGGGGAGCTGTTTTTT.

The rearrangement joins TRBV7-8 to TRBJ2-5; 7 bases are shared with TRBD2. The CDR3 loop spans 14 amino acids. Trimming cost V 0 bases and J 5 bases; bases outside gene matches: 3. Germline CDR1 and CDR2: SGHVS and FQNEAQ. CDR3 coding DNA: TGTGCCAGCAGCTTAGCGGGGGGGTGGGAGACCCAGTACTTC. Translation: CASSLAGGWETQYF.

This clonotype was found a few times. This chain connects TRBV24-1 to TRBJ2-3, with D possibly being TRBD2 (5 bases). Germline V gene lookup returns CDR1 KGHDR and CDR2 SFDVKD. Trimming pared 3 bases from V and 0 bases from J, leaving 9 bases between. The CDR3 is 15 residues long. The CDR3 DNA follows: TGTGCCACCAGTGATCGGGGATCCAGCACAGATACGCAGTATTTT. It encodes CATSDRGSSTDTQYF.

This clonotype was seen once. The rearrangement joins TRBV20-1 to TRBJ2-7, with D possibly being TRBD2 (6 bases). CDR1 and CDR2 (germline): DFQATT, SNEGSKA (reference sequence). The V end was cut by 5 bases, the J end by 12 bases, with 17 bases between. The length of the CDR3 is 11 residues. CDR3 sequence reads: CSAESSSVLYF. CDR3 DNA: TGCAGTGCTGAAAGTTCTAGCGTACTGTACTTC.

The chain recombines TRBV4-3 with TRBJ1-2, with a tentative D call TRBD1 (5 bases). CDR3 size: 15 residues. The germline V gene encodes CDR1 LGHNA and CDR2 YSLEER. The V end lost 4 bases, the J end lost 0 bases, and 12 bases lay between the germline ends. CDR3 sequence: CASSRGQPSNYGYTF. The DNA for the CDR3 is TGCGCCAGCAGCCGAGGACAACCGTCTAACTATGGCTACACCTTC.

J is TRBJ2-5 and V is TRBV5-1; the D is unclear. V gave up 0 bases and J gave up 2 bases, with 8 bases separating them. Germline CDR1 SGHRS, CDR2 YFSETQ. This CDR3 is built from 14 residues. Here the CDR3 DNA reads TGCGCCAGCAGCTTGGTTCTGCAGCAAGAGACCCAGTACTTC. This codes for CASSLVLQQETQYF. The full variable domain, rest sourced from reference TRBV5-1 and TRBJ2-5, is KAGVTQTPRYLIKTRGQQVTLSCSPISGHRSVSWYQQTPGQGLQFLFEYFSETQRNKGNFPGRFSGRQFSNSRSEMNVSTLELGDSALYLCASSLVLQQETQYFGPGTRLLVL.

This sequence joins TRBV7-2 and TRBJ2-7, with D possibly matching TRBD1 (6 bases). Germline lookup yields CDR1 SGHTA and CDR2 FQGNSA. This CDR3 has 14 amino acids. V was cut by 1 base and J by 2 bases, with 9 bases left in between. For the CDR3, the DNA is TGTGCCAGCAGCTTAGTAGGGGGAACCTACGAGCAGTACTTC. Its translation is CASSLVGGTYEQYF.

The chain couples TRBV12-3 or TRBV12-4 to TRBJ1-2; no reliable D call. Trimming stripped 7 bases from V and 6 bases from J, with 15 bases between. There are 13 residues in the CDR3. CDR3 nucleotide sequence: TGTGCCAGCACCATCGGAGGGATCCATGGCTACACCTTC. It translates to CASTIGGIHGYTF.

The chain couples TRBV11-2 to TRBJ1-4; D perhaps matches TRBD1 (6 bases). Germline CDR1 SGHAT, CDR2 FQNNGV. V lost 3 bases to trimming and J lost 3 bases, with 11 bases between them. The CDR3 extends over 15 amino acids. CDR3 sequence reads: CASSFQRGSNEKLFF. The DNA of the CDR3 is TGTGCCAGCAGCTTCCAAAGGGGGTCTAATGAAAAACTGTTTTTT.

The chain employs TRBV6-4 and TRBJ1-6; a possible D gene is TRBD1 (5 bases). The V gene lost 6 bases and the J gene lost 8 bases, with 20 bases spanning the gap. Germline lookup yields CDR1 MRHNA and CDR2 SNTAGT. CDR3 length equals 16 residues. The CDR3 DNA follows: TGTGCCAGCAGGACCCGGCGGGGCAGAATTTATTCACCCCTCCACTTT. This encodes CASRTRRGRIYSPLHF.

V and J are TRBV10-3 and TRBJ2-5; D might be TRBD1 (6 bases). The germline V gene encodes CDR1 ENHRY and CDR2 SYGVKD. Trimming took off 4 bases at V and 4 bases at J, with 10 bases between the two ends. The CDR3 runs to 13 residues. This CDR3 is CAISAGGAETQYF. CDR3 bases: TGTGCCATCAGTGCTGGGGGCGCAGAGACCCAGTACTTC.

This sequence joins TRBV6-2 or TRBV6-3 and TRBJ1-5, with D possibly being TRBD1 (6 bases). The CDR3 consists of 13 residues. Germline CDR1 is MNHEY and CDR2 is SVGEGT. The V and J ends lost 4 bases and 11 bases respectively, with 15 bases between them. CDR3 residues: CASSSGVPMAQHF. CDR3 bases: TGTGCCAGCAGTTCAGGGGTCCCCATGGCCCAGCATTTT.

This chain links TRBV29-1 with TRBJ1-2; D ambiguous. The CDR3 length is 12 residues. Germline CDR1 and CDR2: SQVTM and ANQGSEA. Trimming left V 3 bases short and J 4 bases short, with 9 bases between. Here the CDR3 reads CSVEAGLYGYTF. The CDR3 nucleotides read TGCAGCGTTGAGGCAGGCCTCTATGGCTACACCTTC.

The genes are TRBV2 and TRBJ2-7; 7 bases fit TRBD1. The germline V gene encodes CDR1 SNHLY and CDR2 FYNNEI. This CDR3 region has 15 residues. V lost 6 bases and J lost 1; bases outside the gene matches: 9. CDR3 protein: CASRKRTGPSYEQYF. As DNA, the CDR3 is TGTGCCAGCAGGAAAAGGACAGGACCATCCTACGAGCAGTACTTC.